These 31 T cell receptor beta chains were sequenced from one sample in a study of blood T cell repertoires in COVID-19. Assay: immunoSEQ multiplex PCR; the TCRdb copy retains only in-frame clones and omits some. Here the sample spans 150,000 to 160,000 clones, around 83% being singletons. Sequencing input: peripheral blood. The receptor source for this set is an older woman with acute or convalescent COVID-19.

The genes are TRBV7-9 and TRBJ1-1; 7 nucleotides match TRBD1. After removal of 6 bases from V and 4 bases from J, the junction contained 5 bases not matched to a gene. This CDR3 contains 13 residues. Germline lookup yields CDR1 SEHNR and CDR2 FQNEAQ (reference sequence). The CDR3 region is CASSDREGTEAFF. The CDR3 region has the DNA TGTGCCAGCAGTGACAGGGAAGGCACTGAAGCTTTCTTT.

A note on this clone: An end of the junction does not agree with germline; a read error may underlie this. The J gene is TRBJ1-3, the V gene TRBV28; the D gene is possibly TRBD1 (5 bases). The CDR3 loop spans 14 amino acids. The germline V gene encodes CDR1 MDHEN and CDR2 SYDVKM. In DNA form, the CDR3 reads TGTGCCAGCAGTCTATGGGCAGGGCGCGACACCATATATTTT. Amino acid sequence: CASSLWAGRDTIYF.

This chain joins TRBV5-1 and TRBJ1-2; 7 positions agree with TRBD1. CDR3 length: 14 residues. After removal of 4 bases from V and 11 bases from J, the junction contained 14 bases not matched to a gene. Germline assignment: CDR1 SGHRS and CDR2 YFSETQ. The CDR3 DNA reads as TGCGCCAGCAGCCCCGACACCGGGACAGAACTTTACACCTTC. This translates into CASSPDTGTELYTF. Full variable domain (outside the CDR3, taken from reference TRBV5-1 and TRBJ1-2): KAGVTQTPRYLIKTRGQQVTLSCSPISGHRSVSWYQQTPGQGLQFLFEYFSETQRNKGNFPGRFSGRQFSNSRSEMNVSTLELGDSALYLCASSPDTGTELYTFGSGTRLTVV.

CDR3 in DNA: TGTGCCAGCATATTAGACGGGACACCTCTCACAGATACGCAGTATTTT. Protein: CASILDGTPLTDTQYF. This chain joins TRBV11-2 and TRBJ2-3; D is possibly TRBD1 (6 bases). V was trimmed by 7 bases and J by 2 bases, leaving 19 bases between them. This CDR3 is 16 amino acids long. Germline assignment: CDR1 SGHAT and CDR2 FQNNGV. Full variable domain (missing parts from reference TRBV11-2 and TRBJ2-3): EAGVAQSPRYKIIEKRQSVAFWCNPISGHATLYWYQQILGQGPKLLIQFQNNGVVDDSQLPKDRFSAERLKGVDSTLKIQPAKLEDSAVYLCASILDGTPLTDTQYFGPGTRLTVL.

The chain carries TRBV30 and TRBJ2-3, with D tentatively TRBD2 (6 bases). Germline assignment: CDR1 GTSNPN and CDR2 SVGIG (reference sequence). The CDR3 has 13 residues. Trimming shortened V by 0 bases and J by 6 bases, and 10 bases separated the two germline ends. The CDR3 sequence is CAWSVRGVDTQYF. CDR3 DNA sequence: TGTGCCTGGAGTGTACGCGGGGTCGATACGCAGTATTTT.

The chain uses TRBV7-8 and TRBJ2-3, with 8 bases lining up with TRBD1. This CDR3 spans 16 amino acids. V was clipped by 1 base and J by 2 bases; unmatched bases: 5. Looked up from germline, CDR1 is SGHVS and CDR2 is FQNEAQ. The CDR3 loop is CASSLGLQGDTDTQYF. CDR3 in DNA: TGTGCCAGCAGCTTAGGCCTACAGGGGGACACAGATACGCAGTATTTT.

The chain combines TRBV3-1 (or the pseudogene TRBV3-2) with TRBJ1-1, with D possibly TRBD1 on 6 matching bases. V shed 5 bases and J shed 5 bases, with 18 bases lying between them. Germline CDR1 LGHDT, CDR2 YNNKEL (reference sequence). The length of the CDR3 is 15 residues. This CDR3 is CASSNPGQSRTEAFF. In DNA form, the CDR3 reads TGTGCCAGCAGCAATCCGGGACAATCACGAACTGAAGCTTTCTTT.

The CDR3 loop reads CASSPGGKANTGELFF. The CDR3 nucleotides are TGTGCCAGCAGCCCTGGGGGGAAGGCGAACACCGGGGAGCTGTTTTTT. The chain employs TRBV7-3 and TRBJ2-2; possible D gene TRBD2, 6 bases. The CDR3 consists of 16 residues. With 5 bases removed from V and 0 bases from J, the gap between germline ends came to 13 bases. CDR1 and CDR2 from the germline V gene are SGHTA and FQGTGA.

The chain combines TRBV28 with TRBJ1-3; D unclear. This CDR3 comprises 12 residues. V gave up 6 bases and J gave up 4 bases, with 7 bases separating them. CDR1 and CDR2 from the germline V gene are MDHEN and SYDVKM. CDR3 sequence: CASSRPGNTIYF. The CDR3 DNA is TGTGCCAGCAGCCGTCCGGGAAACACCATATATTTT.

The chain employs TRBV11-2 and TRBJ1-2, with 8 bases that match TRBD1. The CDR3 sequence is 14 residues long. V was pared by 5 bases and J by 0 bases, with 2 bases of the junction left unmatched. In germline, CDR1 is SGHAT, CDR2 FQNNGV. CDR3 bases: TGTGCCAGCAGCATACAGGGGGCTAACTATGGCTACACCTTC. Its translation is CASSIQGANYGYTF. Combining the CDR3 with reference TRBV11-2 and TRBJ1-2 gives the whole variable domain EAGVAQSPRYKIIEKRQSVAFWCNPISGHATLYWYQQILGQGPKLLIQFQNNGVVDDSQLPKDRFSAERLKGVDSTLKIQPAKLEDSAVYLCASSIQGANYGYTFGSGTRLTVV.

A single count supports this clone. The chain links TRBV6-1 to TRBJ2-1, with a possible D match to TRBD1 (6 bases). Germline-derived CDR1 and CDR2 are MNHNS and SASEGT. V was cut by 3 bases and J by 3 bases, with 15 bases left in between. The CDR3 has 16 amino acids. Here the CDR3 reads CASSDFTGIGYNEQFF. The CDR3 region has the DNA TGTGCCAGCAGTGATTTCACAGGGATAGGCTACAATGAGCAGTTCTTC.

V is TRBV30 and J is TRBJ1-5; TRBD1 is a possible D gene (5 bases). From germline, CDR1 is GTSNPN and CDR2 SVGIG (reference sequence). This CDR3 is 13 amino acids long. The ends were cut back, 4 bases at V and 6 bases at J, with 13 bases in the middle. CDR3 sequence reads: CAWNPQVGQPQHF. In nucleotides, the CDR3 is TGTGCCTGGAATCCACAGGTGGGTCAGCCCCAGCATTTT.

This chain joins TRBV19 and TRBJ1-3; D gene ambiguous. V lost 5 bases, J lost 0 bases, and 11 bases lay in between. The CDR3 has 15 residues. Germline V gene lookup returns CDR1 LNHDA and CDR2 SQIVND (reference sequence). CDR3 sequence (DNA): TGTGCCAGTAGTTTAATTGGGCACTCTGGAAACACCATATATTTT. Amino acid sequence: CASSLIGHSGNTIYF.

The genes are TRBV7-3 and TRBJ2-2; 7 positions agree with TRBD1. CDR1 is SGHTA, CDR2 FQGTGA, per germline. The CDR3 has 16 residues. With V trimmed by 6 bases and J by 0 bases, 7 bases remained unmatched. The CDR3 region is CASRDAGTANTGELFF. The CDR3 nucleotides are TGTGCCAGCAGAGACGCCGGGACAGCGAACACCGGGGAGCTGTTTTTT. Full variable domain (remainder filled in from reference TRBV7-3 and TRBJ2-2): GAGVSQTPSNKVTEKGKYVELRCDPISGHTALYWYRQSLGQGPEFLIYFQGTGAADDSGLPNDRFFAVRPEGSVSTLKIQRTERGDSAVYLCASRDAGTANTGELFFGEGSRLTVL.

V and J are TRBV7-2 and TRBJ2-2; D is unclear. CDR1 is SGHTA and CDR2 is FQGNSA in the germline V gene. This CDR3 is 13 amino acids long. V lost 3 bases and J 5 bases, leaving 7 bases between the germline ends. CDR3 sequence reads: CASSFSHTGELFF. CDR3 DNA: TGTGCCAGCAGCTTTAGTCATACCGGGGAGCTGTTTTTT.

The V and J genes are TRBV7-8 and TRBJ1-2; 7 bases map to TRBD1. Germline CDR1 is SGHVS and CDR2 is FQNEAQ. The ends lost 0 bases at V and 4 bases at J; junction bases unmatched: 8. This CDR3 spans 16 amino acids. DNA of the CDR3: TGTGCCAGCAGCTTAGCGCTAAGGGGGCAGTCCTATGGCTACACCTTC. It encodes CASSLALRGQSYGYTF.

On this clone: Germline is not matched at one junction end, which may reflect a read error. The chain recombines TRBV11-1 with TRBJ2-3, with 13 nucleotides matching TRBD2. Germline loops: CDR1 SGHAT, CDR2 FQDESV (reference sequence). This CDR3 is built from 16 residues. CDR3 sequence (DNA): TGTGCCAGCGGCTTACGGGGACTAGCGGGGTTTGATACGCAGTATTTT. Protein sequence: CASGLRGLAGFDTQYF.

CDR3 sequence: CSAYSQEEGAFF. The DNA for the CDR3 is TGCAGCGCCTACTCTCAGGAGGAGGGAGCTTTCTTT. The chain joins TRBV29-1 to TRBJ1-1, with D unresolved. The CDR3 contains 12 residues. V was cut by 7 bases and J by 10 bases, with 19 bases left in between. Germline assignment: CDR1 SQVTM and CDR2 ANQGSEA. Full variable domain (outside the CDR3, taken from reference TRBV29-1 and TRBJ1-1): SAVISQKPSRDICQRGTSLTIQCQVDSQVTMMFWYRQQPGQSLTLIATANQGSEATYESGFVIDKFPISRPNLTFSTLTVSNMSPEDSSIYLCSAYSQEEGAFFGQGTRLTVV.

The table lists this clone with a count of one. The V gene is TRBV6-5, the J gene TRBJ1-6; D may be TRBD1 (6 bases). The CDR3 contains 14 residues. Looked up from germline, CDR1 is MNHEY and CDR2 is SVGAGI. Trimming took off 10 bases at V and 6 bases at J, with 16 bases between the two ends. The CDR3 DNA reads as TGTGCCACGGGTGGGGGGGCTGGTAATTCACCCCTCCACTTT. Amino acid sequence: CATGGGAGNSPLHF.

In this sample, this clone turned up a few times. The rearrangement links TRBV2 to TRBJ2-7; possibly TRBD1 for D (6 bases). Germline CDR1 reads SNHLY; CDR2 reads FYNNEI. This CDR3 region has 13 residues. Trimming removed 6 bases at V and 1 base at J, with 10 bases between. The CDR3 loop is CASSLGGSYEQYV. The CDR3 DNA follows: TGTGCCAGCAGCTTAGGGGGATCCTACGAGCAGTACGTC.

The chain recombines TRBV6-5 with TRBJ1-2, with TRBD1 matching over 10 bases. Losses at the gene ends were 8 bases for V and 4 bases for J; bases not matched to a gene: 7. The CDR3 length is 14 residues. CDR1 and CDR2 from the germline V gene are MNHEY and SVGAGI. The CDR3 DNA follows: TGTGCCAGCCGGGACAGGGGAACCCTCTATGGCTACACCTTC. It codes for CASRDRGTLYGYTF.

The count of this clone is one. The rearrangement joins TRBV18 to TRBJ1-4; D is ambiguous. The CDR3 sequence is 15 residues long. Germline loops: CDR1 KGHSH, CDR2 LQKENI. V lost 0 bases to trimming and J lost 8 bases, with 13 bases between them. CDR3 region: CASSPPGVGGEKLFF. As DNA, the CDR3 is TGTGCCAGCTCACCACCCGGAGTGGGTGGGGAAAAACTGTTTTTT.

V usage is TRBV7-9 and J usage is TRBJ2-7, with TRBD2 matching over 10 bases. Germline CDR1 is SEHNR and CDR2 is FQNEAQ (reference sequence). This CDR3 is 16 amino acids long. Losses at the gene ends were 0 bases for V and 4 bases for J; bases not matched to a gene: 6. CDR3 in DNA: TGTGCCAGCAGCTTAGCGGCTAGCGGGGGAAGATACGAGCAGTACTTC. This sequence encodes CASSLAASGGRYEQYF.

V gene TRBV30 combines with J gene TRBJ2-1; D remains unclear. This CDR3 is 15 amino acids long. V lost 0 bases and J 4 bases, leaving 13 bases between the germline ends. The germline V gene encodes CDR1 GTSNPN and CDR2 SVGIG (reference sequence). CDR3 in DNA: TGTGCCTGGAGTGTAGAGCCCAGGAAGTACAATGAGCAGTTCTTC. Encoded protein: CAWSVEPRKYNEQFF.

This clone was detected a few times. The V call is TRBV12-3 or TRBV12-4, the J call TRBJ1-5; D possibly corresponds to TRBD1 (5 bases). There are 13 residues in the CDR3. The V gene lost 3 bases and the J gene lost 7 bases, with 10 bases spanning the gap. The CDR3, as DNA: TGTGCCAGCAGTTTTGGGGCCTCCCAGCCCCAGCATTTT. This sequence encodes CASSFGASQPQHF.

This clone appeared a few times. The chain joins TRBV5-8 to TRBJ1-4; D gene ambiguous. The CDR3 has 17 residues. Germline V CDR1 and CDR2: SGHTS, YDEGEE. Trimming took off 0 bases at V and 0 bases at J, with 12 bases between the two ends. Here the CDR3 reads CASSLALQSATNEKLFF. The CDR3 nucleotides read TGTGCCAGCAGCTTGGCCCTACAGAGTGCAACTAATGAAAAACTGTTTTTT.

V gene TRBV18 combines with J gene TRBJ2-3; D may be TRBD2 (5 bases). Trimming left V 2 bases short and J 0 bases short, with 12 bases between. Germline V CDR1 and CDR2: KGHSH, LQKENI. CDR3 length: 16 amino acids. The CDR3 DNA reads TGTGCCAGCTCACCAACTACGGGGATTAGCACAGATACGCAGTATTTT. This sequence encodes CASSPTTGISTDTQYF.

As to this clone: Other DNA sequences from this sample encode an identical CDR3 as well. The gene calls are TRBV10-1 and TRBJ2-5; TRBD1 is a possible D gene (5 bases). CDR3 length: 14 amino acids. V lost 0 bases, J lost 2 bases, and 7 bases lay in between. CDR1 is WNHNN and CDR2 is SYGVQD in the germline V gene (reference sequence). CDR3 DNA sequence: TGCGCCAGCAGTGAGTCGGCAGGGCAAGAGACCCAGTACTTC. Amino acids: CASSESAGQETQYF.

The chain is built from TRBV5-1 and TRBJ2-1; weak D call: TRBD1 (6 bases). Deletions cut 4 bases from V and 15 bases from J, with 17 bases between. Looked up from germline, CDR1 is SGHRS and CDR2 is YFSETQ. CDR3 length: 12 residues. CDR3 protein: CASSPGETGTFF. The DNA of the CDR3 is TGCGCCAGCAGCCCAGGCGAGACAGGAACGTTCTTC.

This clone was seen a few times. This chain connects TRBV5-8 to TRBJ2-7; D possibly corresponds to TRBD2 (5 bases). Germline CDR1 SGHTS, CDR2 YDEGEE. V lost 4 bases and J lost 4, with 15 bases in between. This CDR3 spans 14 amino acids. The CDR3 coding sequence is TGTGCCAGCAGCCCCGAAGGTGGGAGATACGAGCAGTACTTC. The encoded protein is CASSPEGGRYEQYF.

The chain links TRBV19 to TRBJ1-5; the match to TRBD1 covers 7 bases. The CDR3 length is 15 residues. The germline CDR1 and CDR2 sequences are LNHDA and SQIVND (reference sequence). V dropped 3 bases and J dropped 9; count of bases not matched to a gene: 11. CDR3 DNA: TGTGCCAGTAGTATGCCGGGACAGACAATCAGGCCCCAGCATTTT. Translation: CASSMPGQTIRPQHF.